These T cell receptor beta chains were read from a single sample in a study of T cells after yellow fever vaccination. TCRdb itself ran the 5' RACE reads through MiXCR, one entry per CDR3 protein. The sample holds approximately 120,000 distinct CDR3 sequences, approximately 14% seen once. The material sequenced was CD8+ T cells sorted from PBMCs, taken 5 days after the yellow fever booster vaccination. These receptors all come from a man younger than 35 who received the YFV17D yellow fever vaccine. CDR3s include the opening cysteine and the closing phenylalanine or tryptophan. The D gene is left open where the match is weak. Size values are once, few and many counts, or a class for expanded clones, and some rows have none.

>14|.|TRBJ2-3|.|TRBV7-2
CASSEEGPTDTQYF
TGTGCCAGCAGCGAGGAGGGGCCTACAGATACGCAGTATTTT
>13|TRBD1|TRBJ2-7|.|TRBV5-1
CASSPGTAYEQYF
TGCGCCAGCAGCCCCGGGACAGCCTACGAGCAGTACTTT
>12|TRBD1|TRBJ2-1|few|TRBV7-9
CASSTRDSNQFF
TGTGCCAGCAGCACAAGGGACAGCAATCAGTTCTTC
>13|.|TRBJ1-1|few|TRBV19
CASSIKGNTEAFF
TGTGCCAGTAGTATAAAAGGAAACACTGAAGCTTTCTTT
>17|TRBD1|TRBJ1-1|.|TRBV7-3
CASSLEGTGLISTEAFF
TGTGCCAGCAGCTTAGAGGGGACAGGGCTTATTAGCACTGAAGCTTTCTTT
>17|.|TRBJ2-1|.|TRBV9
CASSVEGSGGAWDEQFF
TGTGCCAGCAGCGTAGAAGGGTCAGGGGGGGCTTGGGATGAGCAGTTCTTC
>13|.|TRBJ2-7|.|TRBV5-1
CASSYPTDYEQYF
TGCGCCAGCAGCTACCCTACGGACTACGAGCAGTACTTC
>18|TRBD2|TRBJ2-5|many|TRBV5-1
CASSLTVAGGLERETQYF
TGCGCCAGCAGCTTGACCGTGGCGGGGGGACTGGAGAGAGAGACCCAGTACTTC
>16|.|TRBJ2-2|.|TRBV14
CASSQLTGRVTGELFF
TGTGCCAGCAGCCAACTGACAGGGAGGGTTACCGGGGAGCTGTTTTTT
>11|.|TRBJ2-5|few|TRBV2
CASSEPETQYF
TGTGCCAGCAGTGAACCTGAGACCCAGTACTTC
>11|.|TRBJ1-1|.|TRBV12-3/TRBV12-4
CASSPAKEAFF
TGTGCCAGCAGCCCCGCAAAGGAGGCTTTCTTT
>15|.|TRBJ1-1|few|TRBV6-5
CASSYSAGTGYEAFF
TGTGCCAGCAGTTACTCAGCCGGAACAGGCTATGAAGCTTTCTTT
>11|.|TRBJ2-7|few|TRBV4-3
CASSHERQQYF
TGCGCCAGCAGTCACGAACGCCAGCAGTACTTC
>17|.|TRBJ2-3|.|TRBV7-7
CASSLGLGIRDTDTQYF
TGTGCCAGCAGCTTGGGCCTGGGAATTAGGGACACAGATACGCAGTATTTT
>15|TRBD1|TRBJ2-2|.|TRBV4-2
CASSLRDSSTGELFF
TGTGCCAGCAGCCTTAGGGACAGTTCCACCGGGGAGCTGTTTTTT
>13|.|TRBJ2-2|few|TRBV12-3/TRBV12-4
CASSPLNTGELFF
TGTGCCAGCAGTCCCCTCAACACCGGGGAGCTGTTTTTT
>18|TRBD2|TRBJ2-3|.|TRBV5-1
CASSPLPTSGGRADTQYF
TGCGCCAGCAGCCCACTGCCGACTAGCGGGGGGCGGGCAGATACGCAGTATTTT
>11|.|TRBJ1-2|.|TRBV20-1
CSAPSGNGYTF
TGCAGTGCGCCCTCAGGGAATGGCTACACCTTC
>18|.|TRBJ2-3|few|TRBV27
CASSLLSPSGSSTDTQYF
TGTGCCAGCAGTTTACTCTCCCCATCGGGCAGTAGCACAGATACGCAGTATTTT
>16|.|TRBJ2-3|few|TRBV2
CASSVAGTPSTDTQYF
TGTGCCAGCAGTGTAGCCGGGACACCTAGCACAGATACGCAGTATTTT
>17|.|TRBJ2-5|few|TRBV3-1
CASSQDSRVRTEETQYF
TGTGCCAGCAGCCAAGATTCCCGAGTAAGGACAGAAGAGACCCAGTACTTC
>12|.|TRBJ2-5|few|TRBV20-1
CSASRRGETQYF
TGCAGTGCTAGTCGCAGAGGAGAGACCCAGTACTTC
>15|TRBD2|TRBJ2-5|.|TRBV28
CASSSLTSGQETQYF
TGTGCCAGCAGTTCCCTCACTAGCGGGCAAGAGACCCAGTACTTC
>16|TRBD2|TRBJ2-2|few|TRBV7-2
CASSLRSGGNTGELFF
TGTGCCAGCAGCTTAAGAAGCGGGGGGAACACCGGGGAGCTGTTTTTT
>16|TRBD2|TRBJ2-1|few|TRBV19
CASRPPASGGYNEQFF
TGTGCCAGTAGACCCCCGGCTAGCGGGGGGTACAATGAGCAGTTCTTC
>16|.|TRBJ1-1|few|TRBV5-1
CASSPDASPGSTEAFF
TGCGCCAGCAGCCCAGACGCGTCTCCGGGGAGCACTGAAGCTTTCTTT
>14|.|TRBJ2-3|.|TRBV6-6
CASSSLRGPDTQYF
TGTGCCAGCAGTAGTCTGCGGGGGCCAGATACGCAGTATTTT
>14|TRBD1|TRBJ2-7|once|TRBV6-5
CASSHGQGFYEQYF
TGTGCCAGCAGCCACGGACAGGGTTTCTACGAGCAGTACTTC
>16|.|TRBJ2-5|few|TRBV7-6
CASSLGAQGRLETQYF
TGTGCCAGCAGCTTAGGGGCCCAAGGGCGGTTAGAGACCCAGTACTTC
>15|.|TRBJ1-5|.|TRBV4-1
CASSQVAHSNQPQHF
TGCGCCAGCAGCCAAGTAGCGCATAGCAATCAGCCCCAGCATTTT
>16|.|TRBJ1-5|.|TRBV15
CATSRVLGYSNQPQHF
TGTGCCACCAGCAGAGTGTTGGGGTATAGCAATCAGCCCCAGCATTTT
>15|TRBD1|TRBJ1-6|.|TRBV7-9
CASSSADRGLTPLHF
TGTGCCAGCAGCTCAGCCGACAGGGGGCTGACACCCCTCCACTTT
>13|TRBD1|TRBJ1-1|few|TRBV14
CASSQGWGQEAFF
TGTGCCAGCAGCCAAGGATGGGGACAGGAAGCTTTCTTT
>17|TRBD1|TRBJ1-1|few|TRBV10-2
CASSEPQGAAMNTEAFF
TGCGCCAGCAGTGAGCCCCAGGGGGCGGCGATGAACACTGAAGCTTTCTTT
>15|TRBD2|TRBJ2-1|many|TRBV12-3/TRBV12-4
CASSQTSGLYNEQFF
TGTGCCAGCAGCCAAACTAGCGGACTTTACAATGAGCAGTTCTTC